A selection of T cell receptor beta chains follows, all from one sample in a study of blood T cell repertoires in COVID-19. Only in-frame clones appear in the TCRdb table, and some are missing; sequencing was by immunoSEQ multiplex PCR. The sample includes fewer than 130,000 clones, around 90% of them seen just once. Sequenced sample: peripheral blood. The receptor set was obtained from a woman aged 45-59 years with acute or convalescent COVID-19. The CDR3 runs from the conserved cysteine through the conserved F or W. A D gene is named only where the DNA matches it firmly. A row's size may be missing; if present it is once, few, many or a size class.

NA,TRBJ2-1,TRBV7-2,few,CASSDPPGLVEQFF,TGTGCCAGCAGCGATCCGCCGGGATTGGTTGAGCAGTTCTTC
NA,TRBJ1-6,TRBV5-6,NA,CASSLVGAGSYNSPLHF,TGTGCCAGCAGCTTGGTTGGGGCCGGCTCCTATAATTCACCCCTCCACTTT
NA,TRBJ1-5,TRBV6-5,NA,CASGEVQRRNQPQHF,TGTGCCAGCGGCGAGGTCCAGCGTCGCAATCAGCCCCAGCATTTT
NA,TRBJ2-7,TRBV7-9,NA,CASSLQGEQYF,TGTGCCAGCAGCTTACAGGGCGAGCAGTACTTC
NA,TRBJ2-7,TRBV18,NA,CASSPSSYEQYF,TGTGCCAGTTCTCCGTCCTCCTACGAGCAGTACTTC
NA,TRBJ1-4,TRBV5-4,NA,CASSLGGQNNEKLFF,TGTGCCAGCAGCTTGGGTGGGCAGAATAATGAAAAACTGTTTTTT
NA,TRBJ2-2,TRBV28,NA,CATTRGGNTGELFF,TGTGCCACCACCCGAGGGGGAAACACCGGGGAGCTGTTTTTT
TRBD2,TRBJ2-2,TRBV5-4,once,CASSLAGGPRTGELFF,TGTGCCAGCAGCCTAGCGGGAGGGCCGAGAACCGGGGAGCTGTTTTTT
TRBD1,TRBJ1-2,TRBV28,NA,CASSLEGPGGDYGYTF,TGTGCCAGCAGTTTAGAGGGGCCAGGGGGCGACTATGGCTACACCTTC
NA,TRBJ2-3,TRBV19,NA,CASSIGLGTDTQYF,TGTGCCAGTAGTATAGGGTTAGGCACAGATACGCAGTATTTT
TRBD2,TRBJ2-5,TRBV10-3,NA,CAISDLAGRGQETQYF,TGTGCCATCAGTGATCTAGCGGGGAGAGGCCAAGAGACCCAGTACTTC
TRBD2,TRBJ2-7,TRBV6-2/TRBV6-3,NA,CASSNALAGDFYEQYF,TGTGCCAGCAGCAACGCTCTAGCGGGAGACTTCTACGAGCAGTACTTC
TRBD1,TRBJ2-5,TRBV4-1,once,CASSQGGQGSPQETQYF,TGCGCCAGCAGCCAAGGCGGACAGGGTTCGCCTCAAGAGACCCAGTACTTC
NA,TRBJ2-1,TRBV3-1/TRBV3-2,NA,CASSHDSGNNEQFF,TGTGCCAGCAGCCATGATAGCGGAAACAATGAGCAGTTCTTC
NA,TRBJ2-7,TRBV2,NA,CASSDNYEQYF,TGTGCCAGCAGTGACAATTACGAGCAGTACTTC
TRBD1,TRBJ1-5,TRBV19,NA,CASSAGQRSNQPQHF,TGTGCCAGTAGTGCGGGACAGCGTAGCAATCAGCCCCAGCATTTT
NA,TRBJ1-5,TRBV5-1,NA,CASSPRGGINQPQHF,TGCGCCAGCAGCCCTAGGGGAGGGATTAATCAGCCCCAGCATTTT
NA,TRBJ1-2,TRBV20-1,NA,CSARVGYGYTF,TGCAGTGCTAGAGTCGGGTATGGCTACACCTTC
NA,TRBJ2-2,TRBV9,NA,CASSVGSRELFF,TGTGCCAGCAGCGTAGGCAGTCGGGAGCTGTTTTTT
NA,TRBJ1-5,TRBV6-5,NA,CASSSANQPQHF,TGTGCCAGCAGTTCCGCGAATCAGCCCCAGCATTTT
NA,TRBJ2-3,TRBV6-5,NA,CASGREYTDTQYF,TGTGCCAGCGGACGGGAGTATACAGATACGCAGTATTTT
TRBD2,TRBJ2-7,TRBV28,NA,CASSLSPSGEGSYEQYF,TGTGCCAGCAGTTTAAGTCCTAGCGGCGAGGGGAGCTACGAGCAGTACTTC
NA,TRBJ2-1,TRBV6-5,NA,CASSFGLLNEQFF,TGTGCCAGCAGTTTCGGACTATTAAATGAGCAGTTCTTC
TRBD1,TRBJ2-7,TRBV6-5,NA,CASRWTGKEEQYF,TGTGCCAGCAGGTGGACAGGGAAAGAAGAGCAGTACTTC
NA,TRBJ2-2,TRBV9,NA,CASSVMAANTGELFF,TGTGCCAGCAGCGTAATGGCAGCGAACACCGGGGAGCTGTTTTTT
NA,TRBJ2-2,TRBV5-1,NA,CASSLVQINTGELFF,TGCGCCAGCAGCTTGGTCCAGATTAACACCGGGGAGCTGTTTTTT
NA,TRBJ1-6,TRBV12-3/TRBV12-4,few,CASRGQGNSPLHF,TGTGCCAGCAGGGGGCAGGGCAATTCACCCCTCCACTTT
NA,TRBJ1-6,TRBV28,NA,CASSLSPTDNSPLHF,TGTGCCAGCAGTTTATCCCCGACTGATAATTCACCCCTCCACTTT
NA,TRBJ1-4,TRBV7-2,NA,CASSSDLEGKLFF,TGTGCCAGCAGCTCCGACCTAGAAGGAAAACTGTTTTTT
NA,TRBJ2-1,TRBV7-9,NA,CASSGGGFSDNEQFF,TGTGCCAGCAGCGGCGGGGGCTTCTCCGACAATGAGCAGTTCTTC
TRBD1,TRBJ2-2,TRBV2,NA,CASRNRGLNTGELFF,TGTGCCAGCAGAAACAGGGGCCTCAACACCGGGGAGCTGTTTTTT
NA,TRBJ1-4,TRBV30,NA,CAWSAGGTEKLFF,TGTGCCTGGAGCGCGGGGGGGACTGAAAAACTGTTTTTT
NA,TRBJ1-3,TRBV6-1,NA,CASSEWDNGNTIYF,TGTGCCAGCAGTGAATGGGACAACGGAAACACCATATATTTT
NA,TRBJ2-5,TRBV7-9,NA,CASRTGVETQYF,TGTGCCAGCAGGACGGGAGTGGAGACCCAGTACTTC
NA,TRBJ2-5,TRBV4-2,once,CASSQESSALPETQYF,TGTGCCAGCAGCCAAGAATCTAGCGCCTTACCAGAGACCCAGTACTTC
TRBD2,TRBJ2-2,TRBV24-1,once,CATSDPQGLAHAGELFF,TGTGCCACCAGTGATCCACAGGGACTAGCACACGCCGGGGAGCTGTTTTTT
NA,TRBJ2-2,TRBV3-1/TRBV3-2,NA,CASSQGQGTGELFF,TGTGCCAGCAGCCAGGGTCAGGGAACCGGGGAGCTGTTTTTT